This T cell receptor (beta chain) was retrieved from a study of tumor-infiltrating lymphocytes in primary liver carcinoma listed by TCRdb under 2017. A note on the overall study: Between November 2015 and March 2016, a handful of patients in China with histopathologically diagnosed primary liver carcinoma had their tumors surgically resected. The five patients, three men and two women aged 30 to 69 years, had hepatocellular carcinoma (four) or combined HCC and intrahepatic cholangiocarcinoma (one). Tumors of the five patients were stage T1-T3 N0M0 with maximum diameters of about 4.2 to 10 cm. Roughly 3.5 to 8 million productive TCRbeta reads were obtained per sample, and no significant difference in read depth was found between tissue types. The study combined TCRbeta repertoire sequencing, expression microarrays and whole-exome sequencing across five regions of each liver tumor, with adjacent normal tissue and blood. TCRbeta repertoire sequencing covered about 35 specimens from 5 patients: roughly 25 tumor regions, 5 adjacent noncancerous liver tissues and 5 peripheral blood samples. Technical replicate repertoires showed high reproducibility, with mean shared-clone rates approximately 0.9 and correlation coefficients above 0.95.

Starting from approximately 500 ng total RNA, TCRbeta-specific cDNA was produced by reverse transcription with a constant-region primer and ProtoScript II reverse transcriptase. Construction of the TCRbeta libraries relied on three nested rounds of multiplex PCR, following a slightly modified ARM-PCR procedure. The first two PCR rounds used multiplex TRBV1-TRBV30 forward primers with a Cbeta reverse primer, each for about 10 cycles. A final 25-cycle PCR with Deep VentR polymerase added sample barcodes and Illumina adapters. Before sequencing, amplicons between 200 and 500 bp were purified from gel using a QIAquick gel extraction kit. TCRbeta amplicons were sequenced on an Illumina HiSeq 2500 with 250-bp paired-end reads. Per the original workflow: Reads were quality-trimmed with Trimmomatic v0.33, and paired reads were merged with FLASH v1.2.11 to recover full CDR3 sequences. MiGEC v1.2.1b assigned V, D and J germline segments to the rearranged TCRbeta sequences. VDJtools v1.0.0 computed clonotype statistics and Shannon-Wiener diversity indices. To cut down on sampling bias, every analysis after diversity analysis relied on just the 250 most abundant clonotypes from each sample. TCRdb reanalyzed the raw reads on its own, using fastp at Q25 for trimming and MiXCR for clone calling, and kept in-frame beta chains. When rows share a CDR3 protein, they turn into one entry using the most common DNA and genes. The V and J calls were determined by TCRdb, not by the authors. Counted in this sample were fewer than 400,000 distinct CDR3 sequences; roughly 60% of them appeared once. Over 15% of the sample is taken by the ten largest.

The research as a whole found: Comparison of CD4+ and CD8+ T cell repertoires was precluded by the use of bulk unsorted samples. With just five patients in the study, the authors point out that the findings should be validated in a larger study. Repertoire overlap was found to be higher between tumor regions (mean roughly 36%) than between tumor-adjacent (about 17%) or tumor-blood (around 15%) pairs, consistent with antigen-driven expansion. Because sequencing covered only the TCR beta chain and unpaired alpha chains were not captured, true repertoire diversity is likely underestimated. Compared with blood, tumors had a significantly larger share of the repertoire taken up by the top 250 clones (p = 0.039).

Counted from cysteine to phenylalanine, this CDR3 has 10 amino acids. Only the CDR3 DNA stays, 30 bases, in frame from base 1. Between the V and J ends, shortened by 7 bases and 5 bases respectively, the junction contains 5 bases. CDR1 MNHNS and CDR2 SASEGT were looked up in the germline V gene. This clonotype was detected only a few times. Its antigen remains unidentified. Per-base qualities were not stored, and no clone one base away is much larger. Blood RNA was extracted from unsorted whole blood using TRIzol reagent, and germline DNA was obtained with the DNeasy Blood & Tissue kit. Chronic HBV infection was present in the patients, and the patients were treatment-naive at sampling. Before surgery, roughly 4 milliliters of peripheral blood were drawn into K2EDTA tubes.

The rearranged chain carries TRBV6-1 and TRBJ2-5; the D gene is unclear. Sequencing was carried out using peripheral blood. The clonotype was recovered from a woman aged 30 to 39 with primary liver carcinoma and hepatitis B virus infection. At the DNA level, the sequence is TGTGCCAGCACCTGGGAGACCCAGTACTTC. It codes for CASTWETQYF.